This TCR beta chain stems from a study of T cell repertoires in cytomegalovirus infection. Whole-study context: A matching HLA type, together with CMV infection, was signaled by public TCR beta signatures.

This CDR3 region has 16 residues. V lost 2 bases, J lost 0 bases, and 11 bases lay in between. TCRdb re-analysed the reads in MiXCR, keeping a single row per CDR3 protein. Of around 240,000 distinct CDR3 sequences in the sample, roughly 20% were seen once. The table lists this clonotype with many counts. The sequence derives from a human donor in good health (CMV status not recorded). Some clones in this sample may be carry-over from other donors' samples. Source material: CD8+ T cells from PBMCs. The genes are TRBV12-3 or TRBV12-4 and TRBJ2-1; D unresolved. CDR3 residues: CASSLPSLYSYNEQFF. The CDR3 nucleotides are TGTGCCAGCAGTTTACCATCCCTATACTCCTACAATGAGCAGTTCTTC.